This T cell receptor (beta chain) is drawn from a study of human T cells and chemical hapten exposure (dated by TCRdb to 2020 to 2022). Regarding the study in general: For sensitization, 2% DPC in acetone was applied to a 2 cm by 2 cm area of upper inner arm skin. Throughout the study period of around 25 weeks, patients also received therapeutic DPC doses to the scalp every week. Patch testing on the upper back used Finn chambers containing 0.01% DPC, with scoring done after 6 days according to International Contact Dermatitis Research Group standards. Alopecia areata with under or over 50% scalp involvement, alopecia totalis and alopecia universalis were represented in the patient cohort, which was mostly female. The libraries were sequenced as a pool, and the TCR yield per sample differed mostly because of small variations in library volumes within the pool. This study followed changes in the peripheral blood TCR repertoire in vivo during primary and secondary sensitization of alopecia patients to the hapten diphenylcyclopropenone (DPC). Patient blood was sampled pre-sensitization (week 0) and at 2, 6 and about 24 weeks after DPC sensitization. For TCR sequencing, blood came from 25 to 35 alopecia patients at anywhere from one to four time points (pre-sensitization, 2, 6 and 24 weeks).

The research as a whole found: All patients had alopecia, a presumed autoimmune disease, so their immune response might differ from that of healthy individuals. After repeated subsampling, the strength of the expansion versus patch-test correlation and the threshold at which it became significant changed. Compared with pre-sensitization or healthy control sets, expanded TCRs formed significantly more large CDR3 similarity clusters, which is consistent with antigen-driven responses. DPC sensitization did not change the number of TCRs with a frequency above 1 in 1000, and there was no evidence of changes in global repertoire structure. Patch test score correlated positively with the number of PT1 expanded TCRs, reaching significance at thresholds 8, 16 and 32 but not at 4.

This clonotype was picked up a small number of times. Its antigen specificity is not known. Base qualities are missing; no much larger clone stands one base away. Libraries were prepared through RACE. Sequenced using a NextSeq 500. During library preparation, unique molecular identifiers were attached to individual cDNA molecules so that TCRs could be counted quantitatively and reproducibly. Both TCR alpha and TCR beta chains were sequenced from each blood RNA sample. The paper's processing steps were these. Samples had a median of 95,638 TCRs, with a range from about 23,224 to 750,000. V, J and CDR3 annotation of the TCR reads was performed with the Decombinator software suite. For PS versus PT1 abundance plots, all samples were subsampled to the same number of TCRs (28,000). TCRs were defined as expanded if absent before sensitization and observed at least eight times at the 2-week time point. In-frame beta chains were kept once TCRdb had trimmed the public reads at Q25 with fastp and called clones with MiXCR. Here each entry gathers all rows of one CDR3 protein and keeps the most common genes and DNA. In this record, the V and J calls reflect TCRdb's handling and not the investigators' own analysis. This sample has roughly 100,000 distinct CDR3 sequences in its table, and 10% to 11% of those were observed once. The biggest ten clones account for more than 2.5% of the sample.

The sample's time point, from its label and the paper: pre-sensitization, week 0. According to the study, the label for this sample's treatment or condition signals: therapeutic diphenylcyclopropenone sensitization with weekly scalp DPC. Blood at each patch-test visit was drawn before the patch test was applied. To be eligible, patients had to be aged 18 to 70, diagnosed with alopecia and judged suitable for DPC therapy, while pregnant patients were excluded. Total RNA was extracted from unfractionated whole blood collected in Tempus Blood RNA tubes. As encoded in the germline V gene (reference sequence), CDR1 is SEHNR while CDR2 is FQNEAQ. V gives up 5 bases and J gives up 6 bases, and the segment between their germline ends measures 16 bases. Reading from cysteine to phenylalanine, the CDR3 counts 14 amino acids. The kept DNA is CDR3 alone, 42 bases in frame from the first base.

The chain is made from TRBV7-9 and TRBJ1-1; the D segment cannot be called with confidence. Sequencing was performed on whole blood, taken in connection with sensitization to the hapten diphenylcyclopropenone (DPC). This TCR derives from a woman aged 55-69 years with alopecia areata. Some clones in this sample may be carry-over from other donors' samples. The CDR3 region reads CASSRAGGIAEAFF. The DNA reads as follows: TGTGCCAGCAGCCGCGCGGGCGGGATCGCTGAAGCTTTCTTT.